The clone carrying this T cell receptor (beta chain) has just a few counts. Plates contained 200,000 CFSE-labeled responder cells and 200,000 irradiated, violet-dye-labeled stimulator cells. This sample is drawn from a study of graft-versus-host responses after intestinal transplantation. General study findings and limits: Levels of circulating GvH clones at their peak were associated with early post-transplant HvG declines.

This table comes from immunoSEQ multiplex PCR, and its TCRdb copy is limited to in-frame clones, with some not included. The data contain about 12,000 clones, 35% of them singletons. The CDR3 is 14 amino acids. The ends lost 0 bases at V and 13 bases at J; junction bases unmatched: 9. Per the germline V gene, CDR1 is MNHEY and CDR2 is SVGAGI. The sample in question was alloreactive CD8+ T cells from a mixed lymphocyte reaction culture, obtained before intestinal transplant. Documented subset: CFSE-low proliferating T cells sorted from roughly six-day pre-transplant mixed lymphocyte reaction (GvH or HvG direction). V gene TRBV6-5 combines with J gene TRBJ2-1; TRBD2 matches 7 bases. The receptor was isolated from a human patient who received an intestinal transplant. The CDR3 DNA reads TGTGCCAGCAGTTACTCGATCACCGGACTAGACCAGTTCTTC. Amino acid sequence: CASSYSITGLDQFF.